The sequence of this T cell receptor beta chain was determined in a study of response to subunit inactivated influenza vaccine. One entry per CDR3 protein, called by TCRdb with MiXCR from the RT-PCR reads. The sample includes approximately 530,000 distinct CDR3 sequences, 10% to 15% of them seen just once. As concerns this clonotype: The antigen is not known.

The CDR3 contains 18 residues. V lost 5 bases, J lost 2 bases, and 16 bases stayed unmatched. In germline, CDR1 is SGHAT, CDR2 FQNNGV. General study findings and limits: Every seasonal influenza vaccination brings in few new T cells, the authors suggested.

The rearrangement joins TRBV11-2 to TRBJ2-7; the match to TRBD2 covers 9 bases. The material was PBMCs from blood, obtained 35 to 45 days after vaccination. The clonotype comes from a man in his fifties or sixties who received an inactivated influenza vaccine. CDR3 sequence: CASSKRWGDSGSPYEQYF. The CDR3 nucleotides read TGTGCCAGCAGCAAAAGATGGGGAGATAGCGGGAGCCCCTACGAGCAGTACTTC.